This T cell receptor beta chain was sequenced in a study of CD8+CD57+ T cells in acquired aplastic anemia. At the level of the study: Reads per healthy sample averaged about 10.8 million (CD4+) and under 12 million (CD8+). The study, taken as a whole, reports: Patients and controls were found to share approximately 31 CD8+ CDR3 sequences.

V was pared by 4 bases and J by 12 bases, with 11 bases between. CDR1 is SGHTS, CDR2 YDEGEE, per germline. This CDR3 has 11 amino acids. On this clonotype itself: Its antigen is still unknown.

The study profiled TCR beta VDJ and CDR3 using genomic DNA as template. TCRdb redid the calling of the reads with MiXCR, one entry per CDR3 protein. This sample has some 210,000 distinct CDR3 sequences, with roughly 57% found just once. The chain has TRBV5-8 and TRBJ2-1; D is perhaps TRBD1 or TRBD2 (6 bases each). Material: sorted CD4+, CD8+, or CD8+CD57+ T cells (not recorded which) from PBMCs. The source of this sequence is a human donor in good health. In DNA, the CDR3 is TGTGCCAGCAGCCTGGGGGGCGGGCAGTTCTTC. As protein: CASSLGGGQFF.